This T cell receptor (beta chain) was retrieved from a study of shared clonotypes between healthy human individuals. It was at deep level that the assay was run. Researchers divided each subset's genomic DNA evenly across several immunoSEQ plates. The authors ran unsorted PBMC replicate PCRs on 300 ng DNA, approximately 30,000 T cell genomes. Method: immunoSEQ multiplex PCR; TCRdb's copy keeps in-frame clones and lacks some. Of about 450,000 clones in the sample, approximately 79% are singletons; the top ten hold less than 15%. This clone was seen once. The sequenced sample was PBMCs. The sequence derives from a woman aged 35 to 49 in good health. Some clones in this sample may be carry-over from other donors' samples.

CDR3 DNA sequence: TGCAGCGGGACTAGCGGGAGTGGGGGGACCCAGTACTTC. Encoded protein: CSGTSGSGGTQYF. The V gene is TRBV29-1, the J gene TRBJ2-5, with 13 bases fitting TRBD2. CDR1 and CDR2 from the germline V gene are SQVTM and ANQGSEA. This CDR3 comprises 13 residues. Unmatched junction bases numbered 6, after V lost 7 bases and J lost 7 bases.